The 2 T cell receptor beta chains reported below all come from one sample, sequenced in a study of T cells in narcolepsy. Produced via immunoSEQ multiplex PCR; TCRdb's table is partial and in-frame only. This table has around 27,000 clones, roughly 80% appearing once. Sequenced input: CD45RA- memory CD4+ T cells from PBMCs. These receptors were obtained from a human donor with narcolepsy.

The rearrangement links TRBV14 to TRBJ2-3; TRBD1 matches at 7 bases. V gave up 2 bases and J gave up 0 bases; unmatched junction bases: 11. CDR3 length equals 18 residues. Germline V gives CDR1 SGHDN, CDR2 FVKESK. CDR3 nucleotides: TGTGCCAGCAGCCAACCTCGGGACAGCCCGAAAAGCACAGATACGCAGTATTTT. It encodes CASSQPRDSPKSTDTQYF.

The CDR3 bases are TGTGCCAGCAGCTCGGACCGGGACAGGGGCCGCGAGACCCAGTACTTC. Amino acid sequence: CASSSDRDRGRETQYF. J is TRBJ2-5 and V is TRBV7-2; 10 bases are a match to TRBD1. The V segment lost 4 bases and the J segment 5 bases; nucleotides outside the gene matches: 10. The CDR3 loop spans 16 amino acids. The germline CDR1 and CDR2 sequences are SGHTA and FQGNSA.